This TCR beta chain comes out of a study of cytomegalovirus exposure and HLA in healthy donors. CDR1 is SGHNT and CDR2 is YYREEE in the germline V gene (reference sequence). Trimming cost V 4 bases and J 6 bases; bases outside gene matches: 16. The length of the CDR3 is 17 residues. Use of 60 Vbeta and 13 Jbeta primers characterized the PCR. The assay was immunoSEQ multiplex PCR, and TCRdb's table has in-frame clones only and misses some. Here the sample spans over 150,000 clones, about four fifths being singletons. The V and J genes are TRBV5-4 and TRBJ2-3; 8 bases are a match to TRBD2. The sample consisted of PBMCs. The origin of this receptor is a man between 25 and 39 years old in good health and CMV-seropositive. The CDR3 sequence is CASSPGRREALLDTQYF. In nucleotides, the CDR3 is TGTGCCAGCAGCCCGGGGAGGCGGGAGGCTCTTTTGGATACGCAGTATTTT.